The 19 T cell receptor beta chains in this list originate from one sample, sequenced in a study of T cell responses to AZD1222 COVID-19 vaccine. Assay: immunoSEQ multiplex PCR; the TCRdb copy retains only in-frame clones and omits some. This table has more than 90,000 clones, about nine tenths appearing once. Sequenced here: peripheral blood, sampled on day 0 of AZD1222 vaccination. All receptors come from an adult in good health.

This chain links TRBV5-6 with TRBJ2-7; D is perhaps TRBD1 or TRBD2 (5 bases each). Germline V gene sequence: CDR1 SGHDT, CDR2 YYEEEE. CDR3 length: 14 residues. Trimming left V 0 bases short and J 2 bases short, with 9 bases between. The CDR3 nucleotides read TGTGCCAGCAGCTTGGAGGGGACCCCCTACGAGCAGTACTTC. Protein sequence: CASSLEGTPYEQYF.

This chain links TRBV9 with TRBJ1-1, with a possible D match to TRBD1 (6 bases). V shed 1 base and J shed 5 bases, with 12 bases lying between them. The CDR3 loop spans 14 amino acids. CDR1 and CDR2 (germline): SGDLS, YYNGEE. Written as DNA, the CDR3 is TGTGCCAGCAGCGTAAATCCAGGGGAGACTGAAGCTTTCTTT. This gives the protein CASSVNPGETEAFF. The whole variable domain, filled in from reference TRBV9 and TRBJ1-1, reads DSGVTQTPKHLITATGQRVTLRCSPRSGDLSVYWYQQSLDQGLQFLIQYYNGEERAKGNILERFSAQQFPDLHSELNLSSLELGDSALYFCASSVNPGETEAFFGQGTRLTVV.

The chain couples TRBV3-1 (or the pseudogene TRBV3-2) to TRBJ2-5; 7 bases line up with TRBD2. This CDR3 has 16 residues. With 0 bases clipped from V and 5 bases from J, the junction kept 9 bases outside the gene matches. The germline V gene has CDR1 LGHDT and CDR2 YNNKEL (reference sequence). CDR3 coding DNA: TGTGCCAGCAGCCAAGATCGGGCTAGCGGTTGGGAGACCCAGTACTTC. Its translation is CASSQDRASGWETQYF.

The chain uses TRBV7-9 and TRBJ2-2; D possibly corresponds to TRBD1 (6 bases). Trimming removed 5 bases at V and 4 bases at J, with 14 bases between. Germline CDR1 is SEHNR and CDR2 is FQNEAQ (reference sequence). This CDR3 has 15 amino acids. The CDR3 DNA reads as TGTGCCAGCAGCCTTCAGGGGTCACGCACCGGGGAGCTGTTTTTT. This gives the protein CASSLQGSRTGELFF.

This chain joins TRBV3-1 (or the pseudogene TRBV3-2) and TRBJ1-2; D not resolved. The CDR3 loop spans 14 amino acids. Germline V lookup: CDR1 LGHDT, CDR2 YNNKEL (reference sequence). V was shortened by 4 bases and J by 4 bases, with 13 bases between the two germline ends. The CDR3 bases are TGTGCCAGCAGCCTCCCCGGCCCTTCCTATGGCTACACCTTC. Its translation: CASSLPGPSYGYTF.

This clone was seen a single time. This chain links TRBV5-6 with TRBJ1-4; the D gene is possibly TRBD1 (5 bases). The CDR3 loop spans 14 amino acids. V was shortened by 0 bases and J by 6 bases, with 9 bases between the two germline ends. Germline V gene sequence: CDR1 SGHDT, CDR2 YYEEEE. The CDR3 region is CASSLAGFDEKLFF. CDR3 bases: TGTGCCAGCAGCTTGGCAGGGTTTGATGAAAAACTGTTTTTT.

This clone was picked up a small number of times. The chain carries TRBV28 and TRBJ2-2; no firm D call. CDR3 length equals 14 residues. The germline V gene has CDR1 MDHEN and CDR2 SYDVKM. V was clipped by 9 bases and J by 2 bases, with 13 bases between them. In DNA, the CDR3 is TGTGCCAGGGTGGTAGGGTCTAACACCGGGGAGCTGTTTTTT. It yields the protein CARVVGSNTGELFF. Full variable domain (outside the CDR3, taken from reference TRBV28 and TRBJ2-2): DVKVTQSSRYLVKRTGEKVFLECVQDMDHENMFWYRQDPGLGLRLIYFSYDVKMKEKGDIPEGYSVSREKKERFSLILESASTNQTSMYLCARVVGSNTGELFFGEGSRLTVL.

Only a few counts were recorded for this clone. The chain uses TRBV5-5 and TRBJ2-2; D perhaps matches TRBD1 (7 bases). The CDR3 extends over 16 amino acids. Trimming shortened V by 2 bases and J by 5 bases, and 16 bases separated the two germline ends. Germline-derived CDR1 and CDR2 are SGHKS and YYEKEE (reference sequence). CDR3: CASSLLQGRGTGELFF. CDR3 bases: TGTGCCAGCAGCTTATTACAGGGGCGGGGTACCGGGGAGCTGTTTTTT.

This clone occurred once. The gene calls are TRBV27 and TRBJ1-1, with a tentative D call TRBD1 (5 bases). The V end lost 6 bases, the J end lost 5 bases, and 16 bases lay between the germline ends. Per the germline V gene, CDR1 is MNHEY and CDR2 is SMNVEV (reference sequence). The CDR3 is 14 residues long. CDR3 region: CASSRGLWGTEAFF. The CDR3 region has the DNA TGTGCCAGCAGCCGGGGCCTTTGGGGGACTGAAGCTTTCTTT.

This clone was seen just once. The same CDR3 can be traced to other DNA sequences in this sample. The gene calls are TRBV7-9 and TRBJ1-3; tentative D call: TRBD1 (6 bases). The CDR3 covers 14 residues. The V and J ends lost 5 bases and 0 bases respectively, with 8 bases between them. In germline, CDR1 is SEHNR, CDR2 FQNEAQ (reference sequence). The CDR3 DNA follows: TGTGCCAGCAGCCCGGACAGCTCTGGAAACACCATATATTTT. Translating it yields CASSPDSSGNTIYF.

V is TRBV19 and J is TRBJ2-4; 8 positions agree with TRBD1. Germline V gene sequence: CDR1 LNHDA, CDR2 SQIVND (reference sequence). CDR3 length equals 13 residues. Trimming took 8 bases from V and 7 from J; bases not matched to a gene: 7. CDR3: CASLGQGANIQYF. CDR3 sequence (DNA): TGTGCCAGTCTCGGGCAGGGGGCTAACATTCAGTACTTC.

V is TRBV7-9 and J is TRBJ1-5; 12 bases are shared with TRBD1. V gave up 3 bases and J gave up 11 bases; unmatched junction bases: 11. Germline CDR1 reads SEHNR; CDR2 reads FQNEAQ (reference sequence). The CDR3 is 16 amino acids. In nucleotides, the CDR3 is TGTGCCAGCAGCTTGGTCACCGGGACAGGGGGCCTGACCCAGCATTTT. It codes for CASSLVTGTGGLTQHF. The full variable domain, with the rest looked up from reference TRBV7-9 and TRBJ1-5, is DTGVSQNPRHKITKRGQNVTFRCDPISEHNRLYWYRQTLGQGPEFLTYFQNEAQLEKSRLLSDRFSAERPKGSFSTLEIQRTEQGDSAMYLCASSLVTGTGGLTQHFGDGTRLSIL.

The CDR3 loop is CASSFYPGTGADTQYF. The CDR3 DNA reads as TGCGCCAGCAGCTTCTACCCCGGGACAGGGGCAGATACGCAGTATTTT. V usage is TRBV5-1 and J usage is TRBJ2-3; 10 bases agree with TRBD1. The ends lost 2 bases at V and 4 bases at J; junction bases unmatched: 7. This CDR3 region has 16 residues. Germline CDR1 is SGHRS and CDR2 is YFSETQ.

The V call is TRBV12-3 or TRBV12-4, the J call TRBJ1-2; D unclear. This CDR3 contains 13 residues. The V gene lost 6 bases and the J gene lost 3 bases, with 11 bases spanning the gap. The CDR3: CASRKRGDYGYTF. In nucleotides, the CDR3 is TGTGCCAGCAGAAAACGGGGAGACTATGGCTACACCTTC.

The rearrangement uses TRBV19 and TRBJ1-5; D call uncertain. The germline V and J ends were trimmed by 1 base and 8 bases, with 12 bases remaining between them. The CDR3 totals 14 residues. The V gene's germline CDR1 is LNHDA and CDR2 SQIVND (reference sequence). CDR3 loop: CASSIVGDTEPQHF. The CDR3 coding sequence is TGTGCCAGTAGTATAGTCGGGGATACAGAGCCCCAGCATTTT.

V gene TRBV9 combines with J gene TRBJ1-3; D is undetermined. V gave up 2 bases and J gave up 0 bases, with 21 bases separating them. The germline V gene encodes CDR1 SGDLS and CDR2 YYNGEE. This CDR3 has 19 amino acids. The CDR3 DNA follows: TGTGCCAGCAGCGTCGCCTTCGAGGGATCTCATATCTCTGGAAACACCATATATTTT. Translation: CASSVAFEGSHISGNTIYF. Full variable domain (outside the CDR3, taken from reference TRBV9 and TRBJ1-3): DSGVTQTPKHLITATGQRVTLRCSPRSGDLSVYWYQQSLDQGLQFLIQYYNGEERAKGNILERFSAQQFPDLHSELNLSSLELGDSALYFCASSVAFEGSHISGNTIYFGEGSWLTVV.

The chain joins TRBV4-2 to TRBJ2-3; perhaps TRBD2 as D (7 bases). This CDR3 region has 15 residues. V was pared by 2 bases and J by 7 bases, with 16 bases between. In germline, CDR1 is LGHNA, CDR2 YNFKEQ. CDR3 loop: CASSQYGGAGNTQYF. CDR3 in DNA: TGTGCCAGCAGCCAATATGGGGGGGCCGGGAATACGCAGTATTTT.

This clone has only one observation. The gene calls are TRBV30 and TRBJ2-7; 9 nucleotides match TRBD2. This CDR3 is 14 amino acids long. CDR1 and CDR2 from the germline V gene are GTSNPN and SVGIG (reference sequence). The junction had 9 bases not matched to a gene; V was cut back by 2 bases and J by 7 bases. CDR3 amino acids: CAWSSMRGGPEQYF. The CDR3 bases are TGTGCCTGGAGTTCTATGCGGGGGGGCCCGGAGCAGTACTTC.

The chain carries TRBV14 and TRBJ1-6; TRBD1 agrees at 7 bases. Germline loops: CDR1 SGHDN, CDR2 FVKESK. V lost 4 bases, J lost 7 bases, and 7 bases stayed unmatched. The CDR3 is made up of 15 amino acids. The CDR3 sequence is CASSLTGQPNSPLHF. The CDR3 DNA follows: TGTGCCAGCAGCCTTACGGGACAGCCAAATTCACCCCTCCACTTT.